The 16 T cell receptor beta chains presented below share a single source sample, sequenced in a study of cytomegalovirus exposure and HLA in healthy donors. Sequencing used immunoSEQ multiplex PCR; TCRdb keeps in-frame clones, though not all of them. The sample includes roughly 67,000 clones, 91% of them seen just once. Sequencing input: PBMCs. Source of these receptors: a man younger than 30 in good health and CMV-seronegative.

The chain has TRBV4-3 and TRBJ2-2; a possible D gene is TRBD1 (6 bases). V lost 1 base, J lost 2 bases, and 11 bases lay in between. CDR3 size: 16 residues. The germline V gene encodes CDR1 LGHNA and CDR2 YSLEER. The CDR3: CASSQGGRANTGELFF. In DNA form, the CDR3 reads TGCGCCAGCAGCCAAGGGGGGCGGGCCAACACCGGGGAGCTGTTTTTT.

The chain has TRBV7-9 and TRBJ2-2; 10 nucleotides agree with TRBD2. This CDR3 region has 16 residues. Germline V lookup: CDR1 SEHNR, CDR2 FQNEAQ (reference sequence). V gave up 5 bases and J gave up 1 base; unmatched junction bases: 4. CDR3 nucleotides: TGTGCCAGCAGCACCACTAGCGGGATGAACACCGGGGAGCTGTTTTTT. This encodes CASSTTSGMNTGELFF.

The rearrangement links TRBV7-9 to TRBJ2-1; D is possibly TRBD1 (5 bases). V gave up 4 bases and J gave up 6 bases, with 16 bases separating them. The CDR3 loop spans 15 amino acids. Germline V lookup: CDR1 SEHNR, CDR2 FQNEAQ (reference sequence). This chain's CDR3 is CASSSSGFYGNEQFF. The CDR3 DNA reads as TGTGCCAGCAGCTCATCAGGGTTTTATGGCAATGAGCAGTTCTTC. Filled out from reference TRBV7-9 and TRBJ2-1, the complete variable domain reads DTGVSQNPRHKITKRGQNVTFRCDPISEHNRLYWYRQTLGQGPEFLTYFQNEAQLEKSRLLSDRFSAERPKGSFSTLEIQRTEQGDSAMYLCASSSSGFYGNEQFFGPGTRLTVL.

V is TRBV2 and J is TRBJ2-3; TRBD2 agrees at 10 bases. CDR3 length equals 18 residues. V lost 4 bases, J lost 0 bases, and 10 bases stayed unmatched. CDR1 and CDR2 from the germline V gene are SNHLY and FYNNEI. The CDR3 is CASSGTSGRLLSTDTQYF. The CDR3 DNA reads TGTGCCAGCAGTGGGACTAGCGGCCGACTATTAAGCACAGATACGCAGTATTTT.

The chain's CDR3 is CAWSRGTSGVPMSSYNEQFF. The DNA of the CDR3 is TGTGCCTGGAGTAGGGGGACTAGCGGCGTCCCAATGAGCTCCTACAATGAGCAGTTCTTC. The chain employs TRBV30 and TRBJ2-1; TRBD2 aligns across 11 bases. Germline-derived CDR1 and CDR2 are GTSNPN and SVGIG (reference sequence). The CDR3 covers 20 residues. The trim removed 2 bases at V and 0 bases at J, leaving 15 bases unmatched.

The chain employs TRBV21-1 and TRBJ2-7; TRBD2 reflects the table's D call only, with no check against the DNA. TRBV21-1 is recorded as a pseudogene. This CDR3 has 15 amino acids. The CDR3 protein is CASSKQSGSQGEQYF. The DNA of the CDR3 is TGTGCCAGCAGCAAACAAAGCGGGAGTCAAGGAGAGCAGTACTTC.

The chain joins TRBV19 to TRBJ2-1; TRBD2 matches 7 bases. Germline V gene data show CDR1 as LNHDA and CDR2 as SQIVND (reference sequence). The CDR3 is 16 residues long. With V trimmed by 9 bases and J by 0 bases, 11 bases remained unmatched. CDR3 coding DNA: TGTGCCAGCCGATATGGGGGGGGGAGCTCCTACAATGAGCAGTTCTTC. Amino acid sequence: CASRYGGGSSYNEQFF. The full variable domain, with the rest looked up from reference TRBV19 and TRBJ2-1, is DGGITQSPKYLFRKEGQNVTLSCEQNLNHDAMYWYRQDPGQGLRLIYYSQIVNDFQKGDIAEGYSVSREKKESFPLTVTSAQKNPTAFYLCASRYGGGSSYNEQFFGPGTRLTVL.

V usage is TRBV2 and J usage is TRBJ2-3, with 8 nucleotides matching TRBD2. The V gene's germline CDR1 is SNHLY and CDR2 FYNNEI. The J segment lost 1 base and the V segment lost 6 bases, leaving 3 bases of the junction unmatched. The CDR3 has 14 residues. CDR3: CASRELAGTDTQYF. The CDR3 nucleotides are TGTGCCAGCAGAGAACTAGCGGGCACAGATACGCAGTATTTT.

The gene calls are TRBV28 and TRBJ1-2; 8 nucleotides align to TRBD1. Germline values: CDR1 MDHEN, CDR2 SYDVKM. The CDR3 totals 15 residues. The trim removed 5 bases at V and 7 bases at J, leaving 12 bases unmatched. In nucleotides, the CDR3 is TGTGCCAGCAGTGATCCAGGGGGCGCCCTGACTGGCTACACCTTC. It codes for CASSDPGGALTGYTF.

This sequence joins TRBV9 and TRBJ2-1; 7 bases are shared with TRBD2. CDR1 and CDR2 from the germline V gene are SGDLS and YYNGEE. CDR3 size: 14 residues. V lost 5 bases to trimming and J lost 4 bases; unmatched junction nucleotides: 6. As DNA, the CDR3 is TGTGCCAGCAGTGAAGCTAGCGGTTACAATGAGCAGTTCTTC. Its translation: CASSEASGYNEQFF. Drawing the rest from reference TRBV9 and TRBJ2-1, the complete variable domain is DSGVTQTPKHLITATGQRVTLRCSPRSGDLSVYWYQQSLDQGLQFLIQYYNGEERAKGNILERFSAQQFPDLHSELNLSSLELGDSALYFCASSEASGYNEQFFGPGTRLTVL.

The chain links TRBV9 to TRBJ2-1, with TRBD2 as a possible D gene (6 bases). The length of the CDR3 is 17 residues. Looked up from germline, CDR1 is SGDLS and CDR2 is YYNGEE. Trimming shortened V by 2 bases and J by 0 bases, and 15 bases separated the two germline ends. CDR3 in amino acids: CASSVRISGSSYNEQFF. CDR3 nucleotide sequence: TGTGCCAGCAGCGTGCGAATTAGCGGCAGCTCCTACAATGAGCAGTTCTTC.

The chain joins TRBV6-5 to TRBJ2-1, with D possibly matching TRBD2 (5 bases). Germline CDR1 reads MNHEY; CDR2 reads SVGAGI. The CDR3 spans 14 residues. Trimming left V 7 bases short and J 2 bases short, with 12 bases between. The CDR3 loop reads CASTKGAAYNEQFF. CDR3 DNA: TGTGCCAGCACTAAGGGAGCCGCCTACAATGAGCAGTTCTTC.

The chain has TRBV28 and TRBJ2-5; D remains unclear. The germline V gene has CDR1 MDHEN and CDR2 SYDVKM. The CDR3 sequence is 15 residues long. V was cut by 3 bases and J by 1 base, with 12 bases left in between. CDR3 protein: CASSFGGSSQETQYF. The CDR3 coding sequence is TGTGCCAGCAGTTTCGGTGGCTCTAGCCAAGAGACCCAGTACTTC. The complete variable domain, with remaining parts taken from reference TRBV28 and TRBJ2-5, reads DVKVTQSSRYLVKRTGEKVFLECVQDMDHENMFWYRQDPGLGLRLIYFSYDVKMKEKGDIPEGYSVSREKKERFSLILESASTNQTSMYLCASSFGGSSQETQYFGPGTRLLVL.

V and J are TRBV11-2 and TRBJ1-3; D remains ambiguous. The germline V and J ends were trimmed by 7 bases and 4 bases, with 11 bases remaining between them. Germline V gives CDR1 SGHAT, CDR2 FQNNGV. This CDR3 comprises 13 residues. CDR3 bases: TGTGCCAGCACCGAAAGCCGGGGAAACACCATATATTTT. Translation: CASTESRGNTIYF.

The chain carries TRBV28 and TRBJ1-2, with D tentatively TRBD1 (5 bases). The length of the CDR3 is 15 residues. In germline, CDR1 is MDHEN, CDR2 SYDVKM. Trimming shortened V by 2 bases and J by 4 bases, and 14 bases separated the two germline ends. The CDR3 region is CASSLGGGFGYGYTF. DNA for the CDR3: TGTGCCAGCAGTTTAGGCGGGGGTTTTGGCTATGGCTACACCTTC.

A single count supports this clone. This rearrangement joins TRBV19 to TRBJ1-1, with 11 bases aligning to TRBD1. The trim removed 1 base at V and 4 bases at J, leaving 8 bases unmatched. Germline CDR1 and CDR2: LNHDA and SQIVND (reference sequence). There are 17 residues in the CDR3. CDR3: CASSIAWTGGASTEAFF. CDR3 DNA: TGTGCCAGTAGTATAGCGTGGACAGGGGGCGCGAGCACTGAAGCTTTCTTT.